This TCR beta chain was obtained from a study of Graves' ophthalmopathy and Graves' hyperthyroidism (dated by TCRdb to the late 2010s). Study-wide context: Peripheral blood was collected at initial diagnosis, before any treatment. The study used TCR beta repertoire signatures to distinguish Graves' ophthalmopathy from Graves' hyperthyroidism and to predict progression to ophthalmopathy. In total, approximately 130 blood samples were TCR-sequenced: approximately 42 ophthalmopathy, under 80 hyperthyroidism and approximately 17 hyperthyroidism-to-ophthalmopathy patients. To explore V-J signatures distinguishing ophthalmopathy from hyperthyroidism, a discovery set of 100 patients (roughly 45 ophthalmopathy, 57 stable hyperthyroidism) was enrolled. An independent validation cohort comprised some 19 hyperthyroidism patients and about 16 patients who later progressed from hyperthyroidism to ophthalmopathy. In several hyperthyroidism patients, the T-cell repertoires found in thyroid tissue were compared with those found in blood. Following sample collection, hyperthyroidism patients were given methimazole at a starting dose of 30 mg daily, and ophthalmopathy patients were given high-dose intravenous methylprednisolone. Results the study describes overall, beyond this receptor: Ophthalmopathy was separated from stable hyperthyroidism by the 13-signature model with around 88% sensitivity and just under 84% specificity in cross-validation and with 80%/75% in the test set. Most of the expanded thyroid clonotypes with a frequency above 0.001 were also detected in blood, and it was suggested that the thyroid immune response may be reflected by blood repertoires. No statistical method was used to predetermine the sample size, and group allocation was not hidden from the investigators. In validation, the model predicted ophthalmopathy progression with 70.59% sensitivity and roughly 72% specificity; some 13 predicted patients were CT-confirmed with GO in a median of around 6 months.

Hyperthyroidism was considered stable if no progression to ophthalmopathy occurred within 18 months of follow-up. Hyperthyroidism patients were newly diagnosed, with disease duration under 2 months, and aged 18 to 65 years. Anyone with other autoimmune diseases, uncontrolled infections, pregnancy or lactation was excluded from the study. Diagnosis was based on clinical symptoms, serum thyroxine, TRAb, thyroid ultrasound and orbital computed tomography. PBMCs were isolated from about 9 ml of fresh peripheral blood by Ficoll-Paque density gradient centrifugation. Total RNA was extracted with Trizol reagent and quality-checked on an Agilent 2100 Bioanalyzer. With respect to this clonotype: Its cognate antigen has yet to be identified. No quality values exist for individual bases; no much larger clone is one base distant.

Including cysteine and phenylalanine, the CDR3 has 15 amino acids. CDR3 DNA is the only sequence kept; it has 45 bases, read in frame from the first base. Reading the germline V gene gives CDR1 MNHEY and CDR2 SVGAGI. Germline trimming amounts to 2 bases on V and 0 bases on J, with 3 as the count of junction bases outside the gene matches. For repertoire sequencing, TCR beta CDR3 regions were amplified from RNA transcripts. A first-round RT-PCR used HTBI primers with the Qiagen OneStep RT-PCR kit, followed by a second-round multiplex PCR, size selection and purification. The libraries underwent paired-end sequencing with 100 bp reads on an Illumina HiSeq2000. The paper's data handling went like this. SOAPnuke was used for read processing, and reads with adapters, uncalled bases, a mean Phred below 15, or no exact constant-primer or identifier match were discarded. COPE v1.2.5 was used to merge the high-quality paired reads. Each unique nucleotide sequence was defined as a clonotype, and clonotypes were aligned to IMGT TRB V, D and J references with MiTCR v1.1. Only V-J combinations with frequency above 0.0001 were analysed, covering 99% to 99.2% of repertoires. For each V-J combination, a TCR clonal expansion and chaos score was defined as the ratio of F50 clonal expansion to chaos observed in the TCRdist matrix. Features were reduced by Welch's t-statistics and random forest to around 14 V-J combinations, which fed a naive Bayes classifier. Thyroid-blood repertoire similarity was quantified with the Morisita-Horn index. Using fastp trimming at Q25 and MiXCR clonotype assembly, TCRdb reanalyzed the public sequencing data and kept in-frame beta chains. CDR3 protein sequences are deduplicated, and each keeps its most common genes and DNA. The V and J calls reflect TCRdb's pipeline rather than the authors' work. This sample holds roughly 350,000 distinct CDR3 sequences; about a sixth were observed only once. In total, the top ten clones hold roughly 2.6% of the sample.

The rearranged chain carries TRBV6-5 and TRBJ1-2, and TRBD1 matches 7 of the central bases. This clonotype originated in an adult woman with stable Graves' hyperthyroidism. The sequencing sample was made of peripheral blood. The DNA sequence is TGTGCCAGCAGTTACGATGGGACAGCTAACTATGGCTACACCTTC. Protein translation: CASSYDGTANYGYTF.